The 23 T cell receptor beta chains listed next were all sequenced from one sample in a study of blood T cell repertoires in COVID-19. Sequencing was performed with immunoSEQ multiplex PCR; in TCRdb, only in-frame clones are kept and a portion is missing. The data hold nearly 350,000 clones, with around 82% observed a single time. The sequencing input was peripheral blood. The origin of the receptors is a man between 25 and 39 years old with active or convalescent COVID-19.

J is TRBJ2-3 and V is TRBV7-9, with 12 bases lining up with TRBD2. Germline V lookup: CDR1 SEHNR, CDR2 FQNEAQ (reference sequence). This CDR3 has 19 residues. J gave up 2 bases and V 7 bases, and 16 bases lay outside the gene matches. CDR3 sequence: CASTKLAGGRRYLTDTQYF. CDR3 DNA sequence: TGTGCCAGCACCAAACTAGCGGGAGGTCGCCGCTACCTCACAGATACGCAGTATTTT.

The chain couples TRBV28 to TRBJ2-1; 12 bases are a match to TRBD2. V trimming: 6 bases; J trimming: 8 bases; junction bases outside the gene matches: 8. The CDR3 has 15 residues. Germline CDR1 reads MDHEN; CDR2 reads SYDVKM. The CDR3 reads CASRPTSGSSHEQFF. The CDR3 region has the DNA TGTGCCAGCAGACCGACTAGCGGGAGTTCCCATGAGCAGTTCTTC.

This clone has a single count. The chain links TRBV7-9 to TRBJ1-2, with D perhaps TRBD1 (5 bases). Trimming took 4 bases from V and 3 from J, leaving 15 bases between them. CDR1 and CDR2 from the germline V gene are SEHNR and FQNEAQ (reference sequence). The CDR3 runs to 15 residues. For the CDR3, the DNA is TGTGCCAGCAGCTCTCCGGGTGTGGGGCACTATGGCTACACCTTC. This codes for CASSSPGVGHYGYTF. Combining the CDR3 with reference TRBV7-9 and TRBJ1-2 gives the whole variable domain DTGVSQNPRHKITKRGQNVTFRCDPISEHNRLYWYRQTLGQGPEFLTYFQNEAQLEKSRLLSDRFSAERPKGSFSTLEIQRTEQGDSAMYLCASSSPGVGHYGYTFGSGTRLTVV.

The rearrangement joins TRBV7-9 to TRBJ1-2; TRBD1 matches at 8 bases. The CDR3 has 13 amino acids. The germline CDR1 and CDR2 sequences are SEHNR and FQNEAQ (reference sequence). After removal of 2 bases from V and 8 bases from J, the junction contained 4 bases not matched to a gene. The CDR3 spells CASSLQGAGGYTF. CDR3 DNA: TGTGCCAGCAGCTTACAGGGGGCTGGCGGCTACACCTTC.

The chain joins TRBV5-1 to TRBJ2-5, with 8 bases matching TRBD2. The germline CDR1 and CDR2 sequences are SGHRS and YFSETQ. The V segment lost 1 base and the J segment 2 bases; nucleotides outside the gene matches: 4. There are 15 residues in the CDR3. The CDR3 spells CASSLIAGRQETQYF. The CDR3 region has the DNA TGCGCCAGCAGCTTGATAGCGGGGCGGCAAGAGACCCAGTACTTC.

This chain links TRBV7-6 with TRBJ2-5, with 9 positions matching TRBD1. J was trimmed by 2 bases and V by 3 bases; bases with no gene match: 1. The germline CDR1 and CDR2 sequences are SGHVS and FNYEAQ. This CDR3 region has 14 residues. CDR3 in amino acids: CASSFGTGQETQYF. Written as DNA, the CDR3 is TGTGCCAGCAGCTTCGGGACAGGGCAAGAGACCCAGTACTTC.

V is TRBV19 and J is TRBJ2-7; the D gene is possibly TRBD2 (6 bases). V was pared by 0 bases and J by 1 base, with 10 bases between. Germline CDR1 reads LNHDA; CDR2 reads SQIVND (reference sequence). The CDR3 has 15 amino acids. CDR3 protein: CASSIDRGTSYEQYF. In DNA form, the CDR3 reads TGTGCCAGTAGTATAGATCGGGGGACTTCCTACGAGCAGTACTTC. The whole variable domain, filled in from reference TRBV19 and TRBJ2-7, reads DGGITQSPKYLFRKEGQNVTLSCEQNLNHDAMYWYRQDPGQGLRLIYYSQIVNDFQKGDIAEGYSVSREKKESFPLTVTSAQKNPTAFYLCASSIDRGTSYEQYFGPGTRLTVT.

The chain couples TRBV12-3 or TRBV12-4 to TRBJ2-1; weak D call: TRBD1 (5 bases). The V end was cut by 6 bases, the J end by 15 bases, with 18 bases between. The CDR3 is 12 amino acids. Here the CDR3 DNA reads TGTGCCAGCAGCCCTGCCCGACAGATGCCGTTCTTC. Translated, it gives CASSPARQMPFF.

This clone has only a few counts. The rearrangement uses TRBV4-2 and TRBJ2-5; no reliable D call. This CDR3 has 13 residues. Trimming cost V 4 bases and J 3 bases, with 9 bases left between them. CDR1 is LGHNA and CDR2 is YNFKEQ in the germline V gene. CDR3 sequence (DNA): TGTGCCAGCAGCCTCGTGTCCGAAGAGACCCAGTACTTC. Protein sequence: CASSLVSEETQYF.

This clone has more than one count but fewer than ten. The chain couples TRBV6-4 to TRBJ1-5, with a possible D match to TRBD1 (5 bases). CDR3 length: 15 residues. Germline CDR1 reads MRHNA; CDR2 reads SNTAGT. The V end lost 6 bases, the J end lost 9 bases, and 21 bases lay between the germline ends. The CDR3 sequence: CASRGGGGMSWPQHF. Written as DNA, the CDR3 is TGTGCCAGCAGGGGGGGTGGAGGGATGTCGTGGCCCCAGCATTTT.

The chain couples TRBV11-2 to TRBJ2-2; 8 positions match TRBD2. Germline loops: CDR1 SGHAT, CDR2 FQNNGV. This CDR3 is built from 15 residues. The junction had 6 bases not matched to a gene; V was cut back by 3 bases and J by 6 bases. For the CDR3, the DNA is TGTGCCAGCAGCTTGGGGGGACTAGGGGCCGGGGAGCTGTTTTTT. Encoded protein: CASSLGGLGAGELFF.

The CDR3 DNA sequence: TGTGCCAGCAGCTTAGAAAGTCTAGCGGGAGGCGAGCAGTACTTC. Its protein is CASSLESLAGGEQYF. J is TRBJ2-7 and V is TRBV7-2; 11 positions agree with TRBD2. The CDR3 has 15 amino acids. Trimming took 1 base from V and 6 from J; bases not matched to a gene: 5. Germline lookup yields CDR1 SGHTA and CDR2 FQGNSA.

The table lists this clone with a few counts. The chain joins TRBV5-1 to TRBJ2-3, with 11 bases that match TRBD2. The junction had 5 bases not matched to a gene; V was cut back by 3 bases and J by 2 bases. CDR1 is SGHRS, CDR2 YFSETQ, per germline. This CDR3 spans 16 amino acids. DNA for the CDR3: TGCGCCAGCAGCTACTTACTAGCGGGGGACACAGATACGCAGTATTTT. Amino acids: CASSYLLAGDTDTQYF.

The V gene is TRBV13, the J gene TRBJ2-3; D is perhaps TRBD1 (5 bases). V shed 1 base and J shed 6 bases, with 11 bases lying between them. Germline CDR1 is PRHDT and CDR2 is FYEKMQ (reference sequence). CDR3 size: 14 residues. DNA of the CDR3: TGTGCCAGCAGCTTAGAAGGGGCCGAGGATACGCAGTATTTT. Its protein is CASSLEGAEDTQYF. The full variable domain, completed using reference TRBV13 and TRBJ2-3, is AAGVIQSPRHLIKEKRETATLKCYPIPRHDTVYWYQQGPGQDPQFLISFYEKMQSDKGSIPDRFSAQQFSDYHSELNMSSLELGDSALYFCASSLEGAEDTQYFGPGTRLTVL.

The genes are TRBV28 and TRBJ2-3, with 7 bases fitting TRBD1. CDR1 is MDHEN, CDR2 SYDVKM, per germline. There are 16 residues in the CDR3. V dropped 4 bases and J dropped 2; count of bases not matched to a gene: 9. CDR3 nucleotide sequence: TGTGCCAGCAGTTCCCGAGGGGGCGGATACACAGATACGCAGTATTTT. It codes for CASSSRGGGYTDTQYF.

The J gene is TRBJ2-7, the V gene TRBV7-6; maybe TRBD2 (5 bases). The length of the CDR3 is 15 residues. Trimming pared 6 bases from V and 3 bases from J, leaving 18 bases between. In germline, CDR1 is SGHVS, CDR2 FNYEAQ. The CDR3 region is CASSTTGPGSYEQYF. CDR3 DNA: TGTGCCAGCAGTACAACGGGTCCGGGGAGCTACGAGCAGTACTTC.

This clone has a single count. The rearrangement uses TRBV4-1 and TRBJ1-3; tentatively, D is TRBD1 (6 bases). Trimming left V 2 bases short and J 0 bases short, with 11 bases between. This CDR3 has 16 amino acids. Germline values: CDR1 MGHRA, CDR2 YSYEKL. The CDR3 coding sequence is TGCGCCAGCAGCCAAAACAGGGCCTACTCTGGAAACACCATATATTTT. It translates to CASSQNRAYSGNTIYF.

The genes are TRBV7-9 and TRBJ1-5; the match to TRBD1 covers 10 bases. The CDR3 is made up of 16 amino acids. Germline-derived CDR1 and CDR2 are SEHNR and FQNEAQ (reference sequence). V trimming: 1 base; J trimming: 4 bases; junction bases outside the gene matches: 4. CDR3: CASSLEDRGSNQPQHF. The CDR3 nucleotides read TGTGCCAGCAGCTTAGAGGACAGGGGGTCGAATCAGCCCCAGCATTTT.

This clone was counted between two and nine times. J is TRBJ1-6 and V is TRBV7-2, with 8 bases aligning to TRBD1. The CDR3 loop spans 16 amino acids. J lost 5 bases, V lost 5 bases, and 8 bases had no gene match. The germline V gene has CDR1 SGHTA and CDR2 FQGNSA. The CDR3 sequence: CASSTRQGRDNSPLHF. CDR3 DNA: TGTGCCAGCAGCACCCGACAGGGGCGTGATAATTCACCCCTCCACTTT. The full variable domain, its missing parts supplied by reference TRBV7-2 and TRBJ1-6, is GAGVSQSPSNKVTEKGKDVELRCDPISGHTALYWYRQSLGQGLEFLIYFQGNSAPDKSGLPSDRFSAERTGGSVSTLTIQRTQQEDSAVYLCASSTRQGRDNSPLHFGNGTRLTVT.

This chain links TRBV30 with TRBJ2-3; D ambiguous. The ends were cut back, 4 bases at V and 1 base at J, with 9 bases in the middle. CDR1 and CDR2 from the germline V gene are GTSNPN and SVGIG (reference sequence). The CDR3 is made up of 13 amino acids. The CDR3 nucleotides are TGTGCCTGGATTAGTTCTGGCACAGATACGCAGTATTTT. Translating gives CAWISSGTDTQYF.

The gene calls are TRBV19 and TRBJ2-1, with 11 bases that match TRBD1. The length of the CDR3 is 14 residues. Germline trimming cut 8 bases from V and 8 bases from J; bases unmatched to any gene: 8. Germline V gene data show CDR1 as LNHDA and CDR2 as SQIVND (reference sequence). The CDR3 DNA reads as TGTGCCAGTGCCGGGACAGGGGGTATTGATGAGCAGTTCTTC. It yields the protein CASAGTGGIDEQFF.

V and J are TRBV6-2 or TRBV6-3 and TRBJ2-3; 8 positions agree with TRBD2. CDR1 and CDR2 (germline): MNHEY, SVGEGT. The V segment lost 3 bases and the J segment 3 bases; nucleotides outside the gene matches: 11. This CDR3 is 17 amino acids long. This CDR3 reads CASSYKGGGPPTDTQYF. In DNA form, the CDR3 reads TGTGCCAGCAGTTATAAAGGCGGGGGGCCGCCAACAGATACGCAGTATTTT.

The chain links TRBV5-1 to TRBJ2-5; D remains unclear. CDR1 SGHRS and CDR2 YFSETQ come from the germline V gene. The CDR3 consists of 15 residues. Trimming cost V 0 bases and J 2 bases, with 11 bases left between them. CDR3 DNA sequence: TGCGCCAGCAGCTTGGCCGGTCCGCTTCAAGAGACCCAGTACTTC. Translation gives CASSLAGPLQETQYF.